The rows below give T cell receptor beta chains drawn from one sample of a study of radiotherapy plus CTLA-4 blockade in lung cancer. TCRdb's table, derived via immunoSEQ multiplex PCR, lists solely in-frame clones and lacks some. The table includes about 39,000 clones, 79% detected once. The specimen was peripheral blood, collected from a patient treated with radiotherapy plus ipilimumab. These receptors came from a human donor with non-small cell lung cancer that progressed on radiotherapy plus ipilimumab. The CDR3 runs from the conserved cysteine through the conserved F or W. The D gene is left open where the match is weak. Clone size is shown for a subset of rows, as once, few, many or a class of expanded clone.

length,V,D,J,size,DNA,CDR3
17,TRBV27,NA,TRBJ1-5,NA,TGTGCCAGCAGTTCATCAAAAACAGGGATCGTGGGTCAGCCCCAGCATTTT,CASSSSKTGIVGQPQHF
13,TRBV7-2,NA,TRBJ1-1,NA,TGTGCCAGCAGCTTAGCTGTGGAGGGAGAAGCTTTCTTT,CASSLAVEGEAFF
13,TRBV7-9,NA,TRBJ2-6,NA,TGTGCCAGCAGCATCCGTTCCCCGCAGGTCCTGACTTTC,CASSIRSPQVLTF
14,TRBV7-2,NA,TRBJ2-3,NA,TGTGCCAGCAGCTTAGGGAGGGCCACAGATACGCAGTATTTT,CASSLGRATDTQYF
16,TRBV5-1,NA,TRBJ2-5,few,TGCGCCAGCAGCACCGGGTCGACAGGCGTAGGAGAGACCCAGTACTTC,CASSTGSTGVGETQYF
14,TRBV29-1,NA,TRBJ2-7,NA,TGCAGCGTGGGAAGACAGGACAGTACCTACGAGCAGTACTTC,CSVGRQDSTYEQYF
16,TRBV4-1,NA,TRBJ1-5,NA,TGCGCCAGCAGCCAAGAAGGTGGGCGGGGCAATCAGCCCCAGCATTTT,CASSQEGGRGNQPQHF
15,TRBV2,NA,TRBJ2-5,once,TGTGCCAGCAGCCCTTACGGGGGGCCGGTGGAGACCCAGTACTTC,CASSPYGGPVETQYF
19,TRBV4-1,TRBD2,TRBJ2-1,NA,TGCGCCAGCAGCCAAGCTAGGACTAGCGGGGGAACCTCCTACAATGAGCAGTTCTTC,CASSQARTSGGTSYNEQFF
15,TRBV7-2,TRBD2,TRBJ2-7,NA,TGTGCCAGCAGCTTAATGCGGGGGGGGTCCTACGAGCAGTACTTC,CASSLMRGGSYEQYF